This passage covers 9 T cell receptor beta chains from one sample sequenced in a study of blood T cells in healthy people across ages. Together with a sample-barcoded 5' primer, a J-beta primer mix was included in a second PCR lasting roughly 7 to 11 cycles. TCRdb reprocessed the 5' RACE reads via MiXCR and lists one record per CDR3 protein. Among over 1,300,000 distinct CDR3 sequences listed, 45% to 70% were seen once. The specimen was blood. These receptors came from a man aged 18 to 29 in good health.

The DNA of the CDR3 is TGTGCCAGCAGCTTAGAACGGTTTGTCGGGAGCACCGACCTCCGCACAGATACGCAGTATTTT. It encodes CASSLERFVGSTDLRTDTQYF. The J gene is TRBJ2-3, the V gene TRBV7-8; TRBD2 might be the D (6 bases). The CDR3 has 21 amino acids. Trimming shortened V by 1 base and J by 1 base, and 27 bases separated the two germline ends. Germline lookup yields CDR1 SGHVS and CDR2 FQNEAQ.

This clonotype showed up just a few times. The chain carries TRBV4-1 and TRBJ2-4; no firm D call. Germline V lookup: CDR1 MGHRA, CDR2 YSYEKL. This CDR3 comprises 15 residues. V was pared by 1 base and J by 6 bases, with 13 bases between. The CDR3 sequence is CASSQGGPLGNIQYF. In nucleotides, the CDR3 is TGCGCCAGCAGCCAAGGAGGACCTCTCGGAAACATTCAGTACTTC.

The CDR3 protein is CSVVKERRDEQFF. The CDR3 nucleotides are TGCAGCGTTGTGAAGGAAAGGAGGGATGAGCAGTTCTTC. The chain joins TRBV29-1 to TRBJ2-1; D may be TRBD2 (6 bases). The V gene lost 4 bases and the J gene lost 8 bases, with 15 bases spanning the gap. In germline, CDR1 is SQVTM, CDR2 ANQGSEA. CDR3 length: 13 residues.

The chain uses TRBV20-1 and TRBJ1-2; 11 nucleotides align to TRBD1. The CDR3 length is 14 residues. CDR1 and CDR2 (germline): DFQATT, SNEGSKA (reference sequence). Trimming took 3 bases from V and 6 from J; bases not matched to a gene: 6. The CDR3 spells CSASRTGGEDGYTF. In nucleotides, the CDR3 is TGCAGTGCTAGCAGGACAGGGGGCGAGGATGGCTACACCTTC.

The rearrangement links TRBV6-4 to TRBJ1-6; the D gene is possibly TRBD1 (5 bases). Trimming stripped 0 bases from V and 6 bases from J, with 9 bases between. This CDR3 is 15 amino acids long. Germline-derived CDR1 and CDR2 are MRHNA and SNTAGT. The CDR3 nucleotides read TGTGCCAGCAGTGACTCGAGCCAGGGTAATTCACCCCTCCACTTT. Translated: CASSDSSQGNSPLHF.

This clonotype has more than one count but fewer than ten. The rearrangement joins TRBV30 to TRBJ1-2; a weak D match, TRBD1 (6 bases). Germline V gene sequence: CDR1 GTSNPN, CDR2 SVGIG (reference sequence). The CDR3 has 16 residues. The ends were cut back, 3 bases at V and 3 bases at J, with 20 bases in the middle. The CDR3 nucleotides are TGTGCCTGGAGCGATGGGGGGGGCTTTTGGTACTATGGCTACACCTTC. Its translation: CAWSDGGGFWYYGYTF.

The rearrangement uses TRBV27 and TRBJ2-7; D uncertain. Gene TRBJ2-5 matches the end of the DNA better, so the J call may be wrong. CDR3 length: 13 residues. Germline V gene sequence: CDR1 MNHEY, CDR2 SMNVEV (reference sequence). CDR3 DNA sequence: TGTGCCAGCAGTTTATCGGTCGAAGAGACCCAGTACTTC. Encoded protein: CASSLSVEETQYF.

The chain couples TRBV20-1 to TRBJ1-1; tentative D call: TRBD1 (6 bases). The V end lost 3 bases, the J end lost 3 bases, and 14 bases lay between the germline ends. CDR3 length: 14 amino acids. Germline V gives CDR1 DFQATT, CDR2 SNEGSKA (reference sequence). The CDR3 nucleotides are TGCAGTGCTAGCGCCAGCCCAGGGGACACTGAAGCTTTCTTT. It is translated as CSASASPGDTEAFF.

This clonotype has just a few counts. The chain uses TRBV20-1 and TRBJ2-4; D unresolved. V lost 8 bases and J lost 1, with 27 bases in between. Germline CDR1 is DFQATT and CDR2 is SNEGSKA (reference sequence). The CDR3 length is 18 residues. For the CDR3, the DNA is TGCAGTCGCGCCACCAAGGGATTCCCCGTGAGGGCCAAAAACATTCAGTACTTC. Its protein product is CSRATKGFPVRAKNIQYF.